This T cell receptor beta chain comes out of a study of T-cell memory formation after mild COVID-19. The authors produced TCR alpha and TCR beta cDNA libraries with sample barcodes and UMIs by 5'RACE using constant-segment primers. TCRdb recomputed calls from the 5' RACE reads with MiXCR, one row per CDR3 protein. The sample lists about 270,000 distinct CDR3 sequences; roughly 18% were seen once. Whole-study results and caveats: Among CD4+ contracting clones, most were CM and EM, and CD8+ ones EMRA.

CDR3 length equals 12 residues. Trimming pared 7 bases from V and 4 bases from J, leaving 9 bases between. This clonotype occurred a few times. Its antigen is as yet unknown. The clonotype was recovered from a man younger than 35 who had mild COVID-19 (a few samples of this study predate the infection). Cell type and time point are not known. The J gene is TRBJ2-3, the V gene TRBV12-3 or TRBV12-4, with no clear D. The specimen was PBMCs or a T cell subset sorted from them (not recorded which). Here the CDR3 reads CASKLGADTQYF. The CDR3 DNA follows: TGTGCCAGCAAGCTAGGAGCAGATACGCAGTATTTT.